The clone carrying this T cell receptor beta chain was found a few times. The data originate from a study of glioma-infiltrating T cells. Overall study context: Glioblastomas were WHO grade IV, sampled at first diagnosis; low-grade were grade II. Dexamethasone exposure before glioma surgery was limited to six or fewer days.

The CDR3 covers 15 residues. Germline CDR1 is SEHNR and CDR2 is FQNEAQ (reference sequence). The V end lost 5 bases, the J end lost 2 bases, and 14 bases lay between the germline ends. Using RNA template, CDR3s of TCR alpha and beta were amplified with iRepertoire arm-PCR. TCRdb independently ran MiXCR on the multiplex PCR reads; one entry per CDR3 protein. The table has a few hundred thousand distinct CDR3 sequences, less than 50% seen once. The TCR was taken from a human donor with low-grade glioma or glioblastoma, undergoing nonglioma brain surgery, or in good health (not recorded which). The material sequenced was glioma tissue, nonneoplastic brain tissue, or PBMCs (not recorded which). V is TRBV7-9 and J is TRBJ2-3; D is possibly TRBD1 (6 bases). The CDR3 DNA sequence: TGTGCCAGCAGCCCGAGGGGGACAAACACAGATACGCAGTATTTT. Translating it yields CASSPRGTNTDTQYF.